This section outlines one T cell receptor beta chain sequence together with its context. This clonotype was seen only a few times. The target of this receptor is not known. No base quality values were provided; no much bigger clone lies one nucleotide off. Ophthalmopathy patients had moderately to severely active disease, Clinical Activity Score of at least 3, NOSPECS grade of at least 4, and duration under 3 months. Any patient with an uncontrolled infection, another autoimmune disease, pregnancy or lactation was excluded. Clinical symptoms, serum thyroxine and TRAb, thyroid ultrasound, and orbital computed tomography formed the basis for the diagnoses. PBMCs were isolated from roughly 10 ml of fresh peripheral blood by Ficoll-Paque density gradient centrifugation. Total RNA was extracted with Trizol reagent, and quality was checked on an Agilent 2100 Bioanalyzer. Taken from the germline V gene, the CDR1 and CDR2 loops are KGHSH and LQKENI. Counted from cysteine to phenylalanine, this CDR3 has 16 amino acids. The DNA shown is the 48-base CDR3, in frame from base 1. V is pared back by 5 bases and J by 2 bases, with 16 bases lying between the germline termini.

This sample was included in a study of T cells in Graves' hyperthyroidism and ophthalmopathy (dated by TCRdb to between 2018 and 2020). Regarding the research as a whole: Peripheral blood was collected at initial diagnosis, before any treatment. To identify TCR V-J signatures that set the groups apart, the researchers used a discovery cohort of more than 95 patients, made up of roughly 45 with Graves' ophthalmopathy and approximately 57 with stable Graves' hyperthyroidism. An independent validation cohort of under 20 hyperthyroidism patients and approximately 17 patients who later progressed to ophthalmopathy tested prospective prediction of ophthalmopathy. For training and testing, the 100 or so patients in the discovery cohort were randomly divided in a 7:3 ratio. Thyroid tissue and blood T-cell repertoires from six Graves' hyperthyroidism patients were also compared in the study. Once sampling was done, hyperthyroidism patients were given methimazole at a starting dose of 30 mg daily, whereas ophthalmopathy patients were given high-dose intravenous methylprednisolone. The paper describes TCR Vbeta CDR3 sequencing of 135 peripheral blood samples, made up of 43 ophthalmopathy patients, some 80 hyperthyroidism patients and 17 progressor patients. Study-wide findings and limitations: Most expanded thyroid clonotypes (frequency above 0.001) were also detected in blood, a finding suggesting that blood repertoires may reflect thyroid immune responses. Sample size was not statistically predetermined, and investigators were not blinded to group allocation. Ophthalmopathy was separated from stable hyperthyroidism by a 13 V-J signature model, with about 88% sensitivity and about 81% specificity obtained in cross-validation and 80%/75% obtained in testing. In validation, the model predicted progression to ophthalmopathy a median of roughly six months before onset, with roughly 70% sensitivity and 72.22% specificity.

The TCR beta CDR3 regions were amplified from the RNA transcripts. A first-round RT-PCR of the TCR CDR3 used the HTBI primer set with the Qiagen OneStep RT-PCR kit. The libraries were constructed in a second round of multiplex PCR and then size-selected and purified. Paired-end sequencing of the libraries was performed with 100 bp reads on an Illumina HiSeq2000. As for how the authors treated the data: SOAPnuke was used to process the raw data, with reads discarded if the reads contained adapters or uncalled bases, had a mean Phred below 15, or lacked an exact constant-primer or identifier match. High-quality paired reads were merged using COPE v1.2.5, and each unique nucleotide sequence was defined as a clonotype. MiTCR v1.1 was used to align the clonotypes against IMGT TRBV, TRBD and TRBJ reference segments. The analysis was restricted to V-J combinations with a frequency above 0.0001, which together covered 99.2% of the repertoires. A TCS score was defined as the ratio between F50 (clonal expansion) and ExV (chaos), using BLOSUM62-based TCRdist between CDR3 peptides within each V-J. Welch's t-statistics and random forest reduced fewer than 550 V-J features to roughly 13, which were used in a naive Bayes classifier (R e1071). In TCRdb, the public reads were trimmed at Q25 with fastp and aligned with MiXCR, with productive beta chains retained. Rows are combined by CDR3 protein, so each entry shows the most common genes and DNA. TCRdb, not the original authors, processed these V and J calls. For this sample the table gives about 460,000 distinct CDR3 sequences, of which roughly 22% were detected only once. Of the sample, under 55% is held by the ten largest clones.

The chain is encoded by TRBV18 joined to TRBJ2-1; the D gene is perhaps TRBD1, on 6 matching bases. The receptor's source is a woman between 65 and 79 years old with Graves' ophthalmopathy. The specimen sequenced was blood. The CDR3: CASSSLGGMAYNEQFF. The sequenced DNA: TGTGCCAGCTCATCACTAGGGGGTATGGCCTACAATGAGCAGTTCTTC.